The rows below give T cell receptor beta chains drawn from one sample of a study of blood T cell repertoires in COVID-19. Assay: immunoSEQ multiplex PCR; the TCRdb copy retains only in-frame clones and omits some. The sample shows 150,000 to 250,000 clones, more than 65% of them seen only once. Specimen: PBMCs or T cells enriched from blood (not recorded which). The origin of the receptors is a man in his forties who had recovered from COVID-19. Each CDR3 is given without its conserved first and last residue.

v_call	cdr3_length	j_call	cdr3_aa
TRBV5-1	11	TRBJ1-1	ASRQELNTEAF
TRBV5-1	13	TRBJ2-2	ASSAASGGTGELF
TRBV13	12	TRBJ2-5	ASSAGTQQETQY
TRBV28	12	TRBJ1-2	ASRRTGQSGGYT
TRBV7-9	13	TRBJ1-1	ASSLGGQGNTEAF
TRBV10-3	14	TRBJ2-1	AISEPAGGSANEQF
TRBV7-9	12	TRBJ1-2	ASSLSTSGHGYT
TRBV5-5	12	TRBJ1-1	ASSWGNRDTEAF
TRBV9	13	TRBJ1-2	ASSVRDRGDYGYT
TRBV9	14	TRBJ1-1	ASSVRGSGMNTEAF
TRBV27	12	TRBJ2-3	ASSRDRVYDTQY
TRBV5-1	12	TRBJ1-1	ASSLQATGTEAF